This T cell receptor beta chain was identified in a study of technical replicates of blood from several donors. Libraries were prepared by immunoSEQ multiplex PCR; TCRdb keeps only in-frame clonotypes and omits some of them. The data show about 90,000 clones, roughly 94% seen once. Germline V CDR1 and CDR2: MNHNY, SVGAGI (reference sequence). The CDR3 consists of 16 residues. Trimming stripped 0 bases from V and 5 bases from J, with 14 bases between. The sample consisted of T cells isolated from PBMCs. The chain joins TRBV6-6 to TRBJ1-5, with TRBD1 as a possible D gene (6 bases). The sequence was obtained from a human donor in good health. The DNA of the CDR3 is TGTGCCAGCAGTTACTCAGGGGGTTACTTGGATCAGCCCCAGCATTTT. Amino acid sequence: CASSYSGGYLDQPQHF.